Below are 12 T cell receptor beta chains sequenced from a single sample in a study of early T cells in non-severe SARS-CoV-2 infection. TCRdb reprocessed the 5' RACE reads with MiXCR, giving one entry per CDR3 protein. This table has over 50,000 distinct CDR3 sequences, 14% to 15% appearing once. Here the sequenced sample was whole blood, taken at baseline. These receptor sequences come from an adult who was a healthcare worker with PCR-confirmed SARS-CoV-2 infection or an uninfected control (not recorded which).

This clonotype came up a few times. V gene TRBV27 combines with J gene TRBJ2-1, with TRBD1 matching 7 bases. The CDR3 length is 15 residues. V shed 2 bases, J shed 9 bases, and the junction held 10 bases outside the gene matches. The V gene's germline CDR1 is MNHEY and CDR2 SMNVEV (reference sequence). The CDR3 is CASSLQRQGKGEQFF. The CDR3 DNA reads as TGTGCCAGCAGTTTACAGAGACAGGGAAAGGGTGAGCAGTTCTTC.

The chain has TRBV11-2 and TRBJ2-2, with D possibly matching TRBD1 (7 bases). Trimming took off 3 bases at V and 4 bases at J, with 18 bases between the two ends. The V gene's germline CDR1 is SGHAT and CDR2 FQNNGV. This CDR3 is 17 amino acids long. This CDR3 reads CASSLVRRGRSTGELFF. The CDR3 DNA is TGTGCCAGCAGCTTGGTGCGGAGGGGGCGCAGCACCGGGGAGCTGTTTTTT.

This clonotype occurred many times. This chain links TRBV20-1 with TRBJ2-1, with 8 nucleotides matching TRBD2. Germline loops: CDR1 DFQATT, CDR2 SNEGSKA (reference sequence). The CDR3 runs 13 residues. Trimming took 6 bases from V and 4 from J; bases not matched to a gene: 5. As DNA, the CDR3 is TGCAGTGCCGGGAGCGGGGGTTACAATGAGCAGTTCTTC. Translating gives CSAGSGGYNEQFF.

This sequence joins TRBV27 and TRBJ2-5; TRBD2 matches 8 bases. CDR1 is MNHEY and CDR2 is SMNVEV in the germline V gene (reference sequence). The CDR3 is made up of 13 amino acids. Unmatched junction bases numbered 5, after V lost 6 bases and J lost 5 bases. The CDR3 sequence is CASSAGGPETQYF. CDR3 DNA sequence: TGTGCCAGCAGCGCGGGAGGCCCGGAGACCCAGTACTTC.

By proportion, this clonotype is medium-sized. V usage is TRBV5-1 and J usage is TRBJ1-1; TRBD1 matches at 11 bases. This CDR3 is built from 20 residues. V lost 3 bases, J lost 4 bases, and 20 bases stayed unmatched. CDR1 and CDR2 from the germline V gene are SGHRS and YFSETQ. In nucleotides, the CDR3 is TGCGCCAGCAGCTGGCCCCTCGTCCCGGGACAGGGGGAGGTAGGCACTGAAGCTTTCTTT. Amino acid sequence: CASSWPLVPGQGEVGTEAFF.

This clonotype occurred a few times. The V call is TRBV6-5, the J call TRBJ2-1, with a possible D match to TRBD2 (7 bases). V was cut by 0 bases and J by 4 bases, with 10 bases left in between. This CDR3 is built from 15 residues. Germline CDR1 MNHEY, CDR2 SVGAGI. This CDR3 is CASSYSRGPYNEQFF. Written as DNA, the CDR3 is TGTGCCAGCAGTTACTCGCGGGGGCCTTACAATGAGCAGTTCTTC.

This clonotype was detected a few times. The J gene is TRBJ2-3, the V gene TRBV5-6; 9 positions agree with TRBD1. CDR1 is SGHDT, CDR2 YYEEEE, per germline. V lost 2 bases to trimming and J lost 4 bases; unmatched junction nucleotides: 5. The length of the CDR3 is 15 residues. This chain's CDR3 is CASSFTTGGADTQYF. Written as DNA, the CDR3 is TGTGCCAGCAGCTTTACGACAGGGGGGGCAGATACGCAGTATTTT.

The V gene is TRBV20-1, the J gene TRBJ2-3; possibly TRBD1 for D (6 bases). Trimming took 8 bases from V and 3 from J, leaving 12 bases between them. Germline CDR1 reads DFQATT; CDR2 reads SNEGSKA (reference sequence). CDR3 size: 12 residues. CDR3: CSRKTGTDTQYF. CDR3 bases: TGCAGTCGCAAGACAGGAACAGATACGCAGTATTTT.

This clonotype was detected only a few times. This chain connects TRBV11-2 to TRBJ2-1; no clear D gene. V shed 8 bases and J shed 0 bases, with 5 bases lying between them. Germline lookup yields CDR1 SGHAT and CDR2 FQNNGV. This CDR3 has 12 amino acids. CDR3 amino acids: CASGRSYNEQFF. The CDR3 coding sequence is TGTGCCAGCGGTCGCTCCTACAATGAGCAGTTCTTC.

This chain uses TRBV5-1 with TRBJ1-4, with 7 bases that match TRBD1. The CDR3 is 14 residues long. After removal of 4 bases from V and 7 bases from J, the junction contained 7 bases not matched to a gene. Per germline, CDR1 SGHRS and CDR2 YFSETQ. This CDR3 reads CASSPGGRSEKLFF. The DNA for the CDR3 is TGCGCCAGCAGCCCAGGGGGGCGTAGTGAAAAACTGTTTTTT.

This clonotype showed up just a few times. V is TRBV29-1 and J is TRBJ2-2; D perhaps matches TRBD2 (6 bases). The V gene lost 3 bases and the J gene lost 6 bases, with 11 bases spanning the gap. The length of the CDR3 is 13 residues. The germline V gene has CDR1 SQVTM and CDR2 ANQGSEA. CDR3 protein: CSVDHGEAGELFF. The CDR3 nucleotides are TGCAGCGTTGACCACGGGGAGGCCGGGGAGCTGTTTTTT.

This clonotype has a handful of counts. The chain joins TRBV9 to TRBJ1-6; D remains unclear. Germline CDR1 is SGDLS and CDR2 is YYNGEE. The germline V and J ends were trimmed by 4 bases and 9 bases, with 17 bases remaining between them. CDR3 length: 15 residues. The chain's CDR3 is CASSPPGQAGSPLHF. The CDR3 DNA reads TGTGCCAGCAGCCCCCCCGGGCAGGCGGGTTCACCCCTCCACTTT.